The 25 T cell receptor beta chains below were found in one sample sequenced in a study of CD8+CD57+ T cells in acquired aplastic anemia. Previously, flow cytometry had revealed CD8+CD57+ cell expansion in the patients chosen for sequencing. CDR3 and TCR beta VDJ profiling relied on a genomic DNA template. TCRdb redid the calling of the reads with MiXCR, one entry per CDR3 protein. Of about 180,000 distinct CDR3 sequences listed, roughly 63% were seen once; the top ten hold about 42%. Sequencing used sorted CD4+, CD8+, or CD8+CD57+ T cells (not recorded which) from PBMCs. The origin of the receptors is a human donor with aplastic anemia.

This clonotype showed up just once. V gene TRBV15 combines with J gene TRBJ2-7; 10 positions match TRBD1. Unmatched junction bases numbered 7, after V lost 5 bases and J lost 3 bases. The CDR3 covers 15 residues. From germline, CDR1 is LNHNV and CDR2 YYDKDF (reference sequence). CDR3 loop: CATSRGTGDNYEQYF. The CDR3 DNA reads TGTGCCACCAGCCGTGGGACAGGGGATAACTACGAGCAGTACTTC. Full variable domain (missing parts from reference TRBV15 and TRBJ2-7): DAMVIQNPRYQVTQFGKPVTLSCSQTLNHNVMYWYQQKSSQAPKLLFHYYDKDFNNEADTPDNFQSRRPNTSFCFLDIRSPGLGDTAMYLCATSRGTGDNYEQYFGPGTRLTVT.

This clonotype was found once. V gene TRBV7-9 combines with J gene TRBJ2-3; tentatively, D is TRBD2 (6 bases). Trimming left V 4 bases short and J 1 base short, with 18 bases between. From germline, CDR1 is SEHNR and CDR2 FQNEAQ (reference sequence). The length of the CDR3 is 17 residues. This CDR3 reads CASSSHRLEMGTDTQYF. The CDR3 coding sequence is TGTGCCAGCAGCTCCCACCGACTAGAGATGGGCACAGATACGCAGTATTTT.

The CDR3 region has the DNA TGTGCCAGCAGCTTCCAGTCCTTAGGCTTCAGTGGAAACACCATATATTTT. It translates to CASSFQSLGFSGNTIYF. The rearrangement links TRBV7-2 to TRBJ1-3; unclear D gene. The CDR3 has 17 amino acids. CDR1 is SGHTA, CDR2 FQGNSA, per germline. Trimming cost V 3 bases and J 3 bases, with 18 bases left between them.

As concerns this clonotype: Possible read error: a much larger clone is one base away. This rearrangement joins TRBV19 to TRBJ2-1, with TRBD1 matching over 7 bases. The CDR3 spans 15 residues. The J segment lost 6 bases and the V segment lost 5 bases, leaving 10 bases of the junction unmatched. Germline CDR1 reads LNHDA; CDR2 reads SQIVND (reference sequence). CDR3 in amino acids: CASSFDRELCNEQFF. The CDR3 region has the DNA TGTGCCAGTAGTTTCGACAGGGAACTTTGCAATGAGCAGTTCTTC.

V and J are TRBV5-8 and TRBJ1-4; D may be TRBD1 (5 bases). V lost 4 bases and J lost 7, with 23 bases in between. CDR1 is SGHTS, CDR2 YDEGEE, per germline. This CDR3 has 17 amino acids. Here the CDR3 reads CASSVPPLAGGLEKLFF. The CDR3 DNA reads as TGTGCCAGCAGCGTTCCACCTCTAGCGGGGGGACTTGAAAAACTGTTTTTT.

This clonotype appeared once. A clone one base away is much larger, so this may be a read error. The CDR3 spells CASSSPGLESVDTQYF. As DNA, the CDR3 is TGTGCCAGCAGTAGTCCGGGACTAGAGTCGGTAGATACGCAGTATTTT. The V call is TRBV2, the J call TRBJ2-3, with 8 bases matching TRBD2. The CDR3 has 16 amino acids. CDR1 and CDR2 (germline): SNHLY, FYNNEI. V dropped 5 bases and J dropped 5; count of bases not matched to a gene: 12. The full variable domain, with the rest looked up from reference TRBV2 and TRBJ2-3, is EPEVTQTPSHQVTQMGQEVILRCVPISNHLYFYWYRQILGQKVEFLVSFYNNEISEKSEIFDDQFSVERPDGSNFTLKIRSTKLEDSAMYFCASSSPGLESVDTQYFGPGTRLTVL.

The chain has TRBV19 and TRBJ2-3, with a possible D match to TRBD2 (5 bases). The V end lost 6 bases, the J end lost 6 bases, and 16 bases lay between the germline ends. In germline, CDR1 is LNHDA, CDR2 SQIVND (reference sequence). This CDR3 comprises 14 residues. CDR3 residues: CASSPIPTGDTQYF. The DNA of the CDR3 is TGTGCCAGTAGCCCCATCCCGACGGGGGATACGCAGTATTTT.

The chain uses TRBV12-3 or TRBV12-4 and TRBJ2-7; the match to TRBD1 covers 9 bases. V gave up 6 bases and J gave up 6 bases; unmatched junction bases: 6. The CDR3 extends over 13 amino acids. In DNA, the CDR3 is TGTGCCAGCAGCCGGGACAGGGCCGTCGAGCAGTACTTC. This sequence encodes CASSRDRAVEQYF.

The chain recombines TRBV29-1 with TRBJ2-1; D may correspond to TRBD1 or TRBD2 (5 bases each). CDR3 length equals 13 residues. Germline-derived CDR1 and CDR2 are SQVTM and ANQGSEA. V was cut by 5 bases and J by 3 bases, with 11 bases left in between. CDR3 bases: TGCAGCGTTTGGCAGGGAGACTACAATGAGCAGTTCTTC. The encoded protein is CSVWQGDYNEQFF.

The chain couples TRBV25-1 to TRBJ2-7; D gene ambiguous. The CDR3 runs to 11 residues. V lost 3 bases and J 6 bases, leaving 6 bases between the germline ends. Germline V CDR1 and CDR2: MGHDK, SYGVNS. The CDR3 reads CASSDDGEQYF. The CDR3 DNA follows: TGTGCCAGCAGTGATGATGGCGAGCAGTACTTC.

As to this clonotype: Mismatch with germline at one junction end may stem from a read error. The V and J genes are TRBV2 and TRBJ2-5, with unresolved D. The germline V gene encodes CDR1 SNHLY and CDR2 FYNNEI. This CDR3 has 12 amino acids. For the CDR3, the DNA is TGCGCCAGCAGCCAAGGGTTAGAGACCCAGTACTTC. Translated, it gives CASSQGLETQYF.

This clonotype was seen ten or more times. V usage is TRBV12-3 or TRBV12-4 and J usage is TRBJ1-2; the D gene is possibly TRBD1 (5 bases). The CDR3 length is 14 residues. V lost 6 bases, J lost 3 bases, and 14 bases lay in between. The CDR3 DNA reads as TGTGCCAGCAGACGGGACCCGGGGGACTATGGCTACACCTTC. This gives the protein CASRRDPGDYGYTF.

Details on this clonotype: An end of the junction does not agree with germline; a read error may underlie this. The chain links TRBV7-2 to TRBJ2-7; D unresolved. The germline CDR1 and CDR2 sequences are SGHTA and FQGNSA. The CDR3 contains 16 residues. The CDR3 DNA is TGCGCCAGCAGCCAAGAAATGGCGCGTAGCTCCTACGAGCAGTACTTC. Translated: CASSQEMARSSYEQYF.

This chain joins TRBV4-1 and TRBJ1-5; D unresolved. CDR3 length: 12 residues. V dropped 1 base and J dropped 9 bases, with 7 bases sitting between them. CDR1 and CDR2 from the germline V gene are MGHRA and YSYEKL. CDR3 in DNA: TGCGCCAGCAGCCAAGCAGCTGGGCCCCAGCATTTT. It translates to CASSQAAGPQHF.

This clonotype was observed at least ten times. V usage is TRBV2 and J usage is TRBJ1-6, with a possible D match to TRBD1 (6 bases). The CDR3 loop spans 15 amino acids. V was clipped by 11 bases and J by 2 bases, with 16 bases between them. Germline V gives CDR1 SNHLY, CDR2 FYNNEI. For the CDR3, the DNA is TGTGCCGGGGGCCTCCCGACCCCCTATAATTCACCCCTCCACTTT. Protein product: CAGGLPTPYNSPLHF.

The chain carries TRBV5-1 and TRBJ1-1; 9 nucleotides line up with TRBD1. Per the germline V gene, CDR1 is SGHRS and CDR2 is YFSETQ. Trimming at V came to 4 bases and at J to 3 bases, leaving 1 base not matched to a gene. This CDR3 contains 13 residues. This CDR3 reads CASSRTGDTEAFF. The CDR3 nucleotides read TGCGCCAGCAGCAGGACAGGGGACACTGAAGCTTTCTTT.

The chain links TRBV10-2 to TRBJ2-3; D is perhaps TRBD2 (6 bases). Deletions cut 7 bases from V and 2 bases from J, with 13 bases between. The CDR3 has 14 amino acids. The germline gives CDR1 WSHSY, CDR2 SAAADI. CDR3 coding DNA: TGCGCCAGCAAAACGGGACTGATCACAGATACGCAGTATTTT. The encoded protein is CASKTGLITDTQYF.

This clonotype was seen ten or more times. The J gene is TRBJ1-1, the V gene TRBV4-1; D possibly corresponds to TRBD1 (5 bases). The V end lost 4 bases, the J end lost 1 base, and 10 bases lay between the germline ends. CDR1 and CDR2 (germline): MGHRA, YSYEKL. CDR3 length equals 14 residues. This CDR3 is CASSPRDGNTEAFF. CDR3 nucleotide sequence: TGCGCCAGCAGCCCCCGGGACGGGAACACTGAAGCTTTCTTT.

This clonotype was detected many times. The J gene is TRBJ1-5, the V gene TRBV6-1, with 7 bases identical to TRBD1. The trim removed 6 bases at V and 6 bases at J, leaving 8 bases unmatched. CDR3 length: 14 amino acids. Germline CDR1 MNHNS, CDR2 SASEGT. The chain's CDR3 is CASRPDREAQPQHF. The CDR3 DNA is TGTGCCAGCAGGCCTGACAGGGAGGCTCAGCCCCAGCATTTT.

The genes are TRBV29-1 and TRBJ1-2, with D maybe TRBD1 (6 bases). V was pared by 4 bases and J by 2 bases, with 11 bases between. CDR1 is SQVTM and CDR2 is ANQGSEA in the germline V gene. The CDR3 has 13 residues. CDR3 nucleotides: TGCAGCGTTGTTGGGGGCAGGAACTATGGCTACACCTTC. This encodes CSVVGGRNYGYTF.

CDR3 nucleotide sequence: TGTGCCAGCAGCTCAGGACTAGGATGGCAAGATACGCAGTATTTT. This sequence encodes CASSSGLGWQDTQYF. The gene calls are TRBV7-6 and TRBJ2-3; 7 bases are shared with TRBD2. Germline V lookup: CDR1 SGHVS, CDR2 FNYEAQ. The junction had 9 bases not matched to a gene; V was cut back by 4 bases and J by 5 bases. The CDR3 extends over 15 amino acids.

The CDR3 reads CASWGTGMNTEAFF. In DNA, the CDR3 is TGTGCCAGTTGGGGGACAGGAATGAACACTGAAGCTTTCTTT. This sequence joins TRBV19 and TRBJ1-1, with 8 bases lining up with TRBD1. The V gene end was trimmed by 8 bases and the J gene end by 0 bases; junction bases not matched to a gene: 5. CDR1 and CDR2 (germline): LNHDA, SQIVND (reference sequence). The CDR3 is 14 residues long.

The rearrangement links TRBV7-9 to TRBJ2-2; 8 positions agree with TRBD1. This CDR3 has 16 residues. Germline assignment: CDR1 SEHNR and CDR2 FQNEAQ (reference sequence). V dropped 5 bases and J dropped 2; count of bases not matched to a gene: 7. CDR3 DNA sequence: TGTGCCAGCAGCGGAATCGACAGGGGTAACACCGGGGAGCTGTTTTTT. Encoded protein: CASSGIDRGNTGELFF.

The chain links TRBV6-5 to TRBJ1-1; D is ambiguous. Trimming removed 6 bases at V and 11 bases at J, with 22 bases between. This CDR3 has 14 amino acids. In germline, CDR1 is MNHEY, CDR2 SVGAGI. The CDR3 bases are TGTGCCAGCAGCCCCTCGTGGTCCCTATTTGGGGCTTTCTTT. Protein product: CASSPSWSLFGAFF.

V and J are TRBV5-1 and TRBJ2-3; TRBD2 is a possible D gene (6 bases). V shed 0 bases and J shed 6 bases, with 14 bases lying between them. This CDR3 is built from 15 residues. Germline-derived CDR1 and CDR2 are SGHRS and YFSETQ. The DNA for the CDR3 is TGCGCCAGCAGCTTGGGGGCGCGGGGACTTGATACGCAGTATTTT. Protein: CASSLGARGLDTQYF.